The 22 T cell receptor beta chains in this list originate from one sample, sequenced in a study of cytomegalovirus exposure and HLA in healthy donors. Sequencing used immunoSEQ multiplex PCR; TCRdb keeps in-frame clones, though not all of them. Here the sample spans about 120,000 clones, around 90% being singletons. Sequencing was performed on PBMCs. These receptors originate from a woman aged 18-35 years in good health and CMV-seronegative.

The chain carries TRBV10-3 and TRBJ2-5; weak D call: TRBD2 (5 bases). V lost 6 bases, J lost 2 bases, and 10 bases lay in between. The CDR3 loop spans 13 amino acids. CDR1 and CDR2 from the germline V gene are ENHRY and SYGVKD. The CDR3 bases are TGTGCCATCAGCAAAGCGGAACAAGAGACCCAGTACTTC. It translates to CAISKAEQETQYF.

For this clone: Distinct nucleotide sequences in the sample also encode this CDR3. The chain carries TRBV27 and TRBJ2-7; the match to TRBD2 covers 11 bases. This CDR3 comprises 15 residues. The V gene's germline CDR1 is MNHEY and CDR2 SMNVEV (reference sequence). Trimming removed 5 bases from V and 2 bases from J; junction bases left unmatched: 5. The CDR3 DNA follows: TGTGCCAGCAGTCCGGGGACTAGCGGAACCTACGAGCAGTACTTC. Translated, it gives CASSPGTSGTYEQYF.

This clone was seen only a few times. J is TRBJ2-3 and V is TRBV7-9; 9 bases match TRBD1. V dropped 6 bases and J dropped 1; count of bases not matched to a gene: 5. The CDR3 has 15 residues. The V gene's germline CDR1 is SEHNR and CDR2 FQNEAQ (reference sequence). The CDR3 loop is CASRTGTGRTDTQYF. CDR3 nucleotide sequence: TGTGCCAGCAGAACCGGGACAGGGCGCACAGATACGCAGTATTTT. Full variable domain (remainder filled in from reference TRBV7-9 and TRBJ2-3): DTGVSQNPRHKITKRGQNVTFRCDPISEHNRLYWYRQTLGQGPEFLTYFQNEAQLEKSRLLSDRFSAERPKGSFSTLEIQRTEQGDSAMYLCASRTGTGRTDTQYFGPGTRLTVL.

CDR3 nucleotides: TGTGCCAGCAGCAACAGGGAAGAGAACACTGAAGCTTTCTTT. Protein sequence: CASSNREENTEAFF. V usage is TRBV5-4 and J usage is TRBJ1-1; tentatively, D is TRBD1 (6 bases). CDR1 and CDR2 from the germline V gene are SGHNT and YYREEE (reference sequence). CDR3 length: 14 residues. V lost 4 bases and J lost 1, with 11 bases in between.

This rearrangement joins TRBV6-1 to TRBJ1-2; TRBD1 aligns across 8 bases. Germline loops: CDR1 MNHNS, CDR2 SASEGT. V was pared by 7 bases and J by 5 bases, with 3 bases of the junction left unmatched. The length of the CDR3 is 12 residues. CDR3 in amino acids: CASTRDRYGYTF. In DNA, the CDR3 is TGTGCCAGCACCCGGGACAGGTATGGCTACACCTTC.

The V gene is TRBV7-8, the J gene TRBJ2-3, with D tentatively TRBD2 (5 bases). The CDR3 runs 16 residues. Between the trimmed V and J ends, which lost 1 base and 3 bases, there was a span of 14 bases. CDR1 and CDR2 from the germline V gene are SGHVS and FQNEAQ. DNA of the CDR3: TGTGCCAGCAGCTTAGATCTAGGGAGAGGGACAGATACGCAGTATTTT. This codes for CASSLDLGRGTDTQYF.

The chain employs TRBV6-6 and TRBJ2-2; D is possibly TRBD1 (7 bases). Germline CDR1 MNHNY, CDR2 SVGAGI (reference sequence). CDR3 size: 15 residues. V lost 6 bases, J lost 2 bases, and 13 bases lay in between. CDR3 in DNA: TGTGCCAGCAGGGCGGGACAGAAAAACACCGGGGAGCTGTTTTTT. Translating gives CASRAGQKNTGELFF.

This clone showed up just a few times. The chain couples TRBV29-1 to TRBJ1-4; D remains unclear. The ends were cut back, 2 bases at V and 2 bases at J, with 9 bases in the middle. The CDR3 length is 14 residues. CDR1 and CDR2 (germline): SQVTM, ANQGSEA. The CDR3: CSVEPTETNEKLFF. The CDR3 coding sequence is TGCAGCGTTGAACCAACCGAGACTAATGAAAAACTGTTTTTT.

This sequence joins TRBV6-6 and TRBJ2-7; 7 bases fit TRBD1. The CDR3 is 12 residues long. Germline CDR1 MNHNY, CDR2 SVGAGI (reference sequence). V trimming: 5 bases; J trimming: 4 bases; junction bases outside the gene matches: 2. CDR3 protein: CASSTGAYEQYF. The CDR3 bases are TGTGCCAGCAGTACAGGGGCGTACGAGCAGTACTTC.

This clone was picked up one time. The CDR3 spells CASSWKPGLSGVAFF. CDR3 DNA: TGTGCCAGCAGCTGGAAACCGGGACTTTCTGGAGTGGCTTTCTTT. The chain joins TRBV5-6 to TRBJ1-1; TRBD1 is a possible D gene (5 bases). Trimming cost V 3 bases and J 11 bases, with 23 bases left between them. This CDR3 contains 15 residues. Germline loops: CDR1 SGHDT, CDR2 YYEEEE.

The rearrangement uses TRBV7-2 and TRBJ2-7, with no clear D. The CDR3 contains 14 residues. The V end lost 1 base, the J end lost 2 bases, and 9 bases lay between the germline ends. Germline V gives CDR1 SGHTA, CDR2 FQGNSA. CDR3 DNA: TGTGCCAGCAGCTTAGTTGCGGTTACCTACGAGCAGTACTTC. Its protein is CASSLVAVTYEQYF.

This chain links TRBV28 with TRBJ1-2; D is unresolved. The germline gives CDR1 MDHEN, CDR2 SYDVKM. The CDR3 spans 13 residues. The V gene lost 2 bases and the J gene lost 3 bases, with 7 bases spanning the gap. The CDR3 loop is CASSLAADYGYTF. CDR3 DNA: TGTGCCAGCAGTTTAGCGGCGGACTATGGCTACACCTTC.

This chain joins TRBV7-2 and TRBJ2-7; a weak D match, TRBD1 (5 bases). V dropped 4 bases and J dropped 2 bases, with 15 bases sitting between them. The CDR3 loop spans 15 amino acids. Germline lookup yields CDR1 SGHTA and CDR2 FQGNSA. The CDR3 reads CASSSGWTPAYEQYF. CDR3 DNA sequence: TGTGCCAGCAGCTCAGGGTGGACGCCAGCCTACGAGCAGTACTTC.

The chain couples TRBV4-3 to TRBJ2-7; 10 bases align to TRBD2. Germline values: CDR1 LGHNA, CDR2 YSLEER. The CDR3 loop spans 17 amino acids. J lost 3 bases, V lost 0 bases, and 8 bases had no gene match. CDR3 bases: TGCGCCAGCAGCCAAGATAATTTACTAGCGGGGATCTACGAGCAGTACTTC. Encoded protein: CASSQDNLLAGIYEQYF.

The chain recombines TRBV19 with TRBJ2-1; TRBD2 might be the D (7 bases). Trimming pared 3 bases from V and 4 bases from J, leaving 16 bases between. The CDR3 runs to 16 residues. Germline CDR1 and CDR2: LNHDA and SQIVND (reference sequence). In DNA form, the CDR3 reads TGTGCCAGTAGTATGGGAGGAGGGGGGGCGTACAATGAGCAGTTCTTC. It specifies CASSMGGGGAYNEQFF. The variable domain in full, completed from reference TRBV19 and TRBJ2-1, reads DGGITQSPKYLFRKEGQNVTLSCEQNLNHDAMYWYRQDPGQGLRLIYYSQIVNDFQKGDIAEGYSVSREKKESFPLTVTSAQKNPTAFYLCASSMGGGGAYNEQFFGPGTRLTVL.

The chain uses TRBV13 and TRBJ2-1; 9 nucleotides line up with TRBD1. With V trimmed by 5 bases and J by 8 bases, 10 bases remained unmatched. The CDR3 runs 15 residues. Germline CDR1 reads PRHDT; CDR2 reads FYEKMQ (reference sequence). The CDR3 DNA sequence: TGTGCCAGCAGCCCGGCCGGGACAGGGTCTGATGAGCAGTTCTTC. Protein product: CASSPAGTGSDEQFF.

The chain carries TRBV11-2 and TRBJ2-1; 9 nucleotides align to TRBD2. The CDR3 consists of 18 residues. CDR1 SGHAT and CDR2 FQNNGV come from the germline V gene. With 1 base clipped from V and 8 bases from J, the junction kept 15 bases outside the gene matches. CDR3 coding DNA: TGTGCCAGCAGCTTAGGCCTAGCGGGACCTTCGGGGCTCGATGAGCAGTTCTTC. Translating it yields CASSLGLAGPSGLDEQFF. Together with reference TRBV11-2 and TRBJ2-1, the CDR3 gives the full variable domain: EAGVAQSPRYKIIEKRQSVAFWCNPISGHATLYWYQQILGQGPKLLIQFQNNGVVDDSQLPKDRFSAERLKGVDSTLKIQPAKLEDSAVYLCASSLGLAGPSGLDEQFFGPGTRLTVL.

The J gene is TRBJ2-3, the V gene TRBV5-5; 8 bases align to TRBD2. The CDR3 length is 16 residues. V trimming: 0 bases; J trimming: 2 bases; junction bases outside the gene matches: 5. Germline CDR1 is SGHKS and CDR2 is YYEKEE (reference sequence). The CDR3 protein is CASSLAGGGTTDTQYF. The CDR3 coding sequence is TGTGCCAGCAGCTTGGCGGGCGGGGGGACCACAGATACGCAGTATTTT.

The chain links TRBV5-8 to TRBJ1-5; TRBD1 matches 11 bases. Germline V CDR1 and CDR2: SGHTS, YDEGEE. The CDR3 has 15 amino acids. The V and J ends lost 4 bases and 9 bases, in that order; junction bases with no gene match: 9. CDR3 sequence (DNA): TGTGCCAGCAGCCCCGGGACAGGGGGACATATGCCCCAGCATTTT. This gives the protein CASSPGTGGHMPQHF.

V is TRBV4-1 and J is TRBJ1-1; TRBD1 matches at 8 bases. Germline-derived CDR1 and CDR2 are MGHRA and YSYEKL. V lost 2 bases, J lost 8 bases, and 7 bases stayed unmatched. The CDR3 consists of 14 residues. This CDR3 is CASSQLHRDREAFF. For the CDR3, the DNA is TGCGCCAGCAGCCAACTTCACCGGGACAGGGAAGCTTTCTTT.

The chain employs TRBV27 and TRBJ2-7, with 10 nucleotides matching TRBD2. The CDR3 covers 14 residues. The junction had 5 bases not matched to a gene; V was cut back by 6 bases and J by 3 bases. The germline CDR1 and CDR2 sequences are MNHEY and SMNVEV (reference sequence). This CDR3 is CASRSSGSIYEQYF. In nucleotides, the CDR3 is TGTGCCAGCAGGTCTAGCGGGAGTATCTACGAGCAGTACTTC.

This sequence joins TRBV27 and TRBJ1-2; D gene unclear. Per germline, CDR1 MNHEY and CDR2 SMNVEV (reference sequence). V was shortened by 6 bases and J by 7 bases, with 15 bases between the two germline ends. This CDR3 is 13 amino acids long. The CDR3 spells CASSSDVGGGYTF. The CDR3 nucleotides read TGTGCCAGCAGCTCTGACGTCGGAGGTGGCTACACCTTC.